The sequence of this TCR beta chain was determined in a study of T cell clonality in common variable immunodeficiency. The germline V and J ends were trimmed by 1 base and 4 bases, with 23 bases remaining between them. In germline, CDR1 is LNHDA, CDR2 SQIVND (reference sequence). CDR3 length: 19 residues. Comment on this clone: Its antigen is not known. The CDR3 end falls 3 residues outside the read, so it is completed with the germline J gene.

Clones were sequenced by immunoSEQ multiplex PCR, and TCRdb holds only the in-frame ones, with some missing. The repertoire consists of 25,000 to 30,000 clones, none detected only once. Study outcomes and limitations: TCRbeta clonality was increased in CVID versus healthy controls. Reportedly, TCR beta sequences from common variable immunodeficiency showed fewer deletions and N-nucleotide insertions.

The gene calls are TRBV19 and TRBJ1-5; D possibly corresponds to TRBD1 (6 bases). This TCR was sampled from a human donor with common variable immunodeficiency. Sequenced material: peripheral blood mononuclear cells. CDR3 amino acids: CASSIGGLGRSRGNQPQHF. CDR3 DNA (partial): TGTGCCAGTAGTATAGGGGGTCTAGGACGATCTAGGGGGAATCAGCCC.